This is a list of T cell receptor beta chains from one sample in a study of graft-versus-host responses after intestinal transplantation. Sequenced by immunoSEQ multiplex PCR; TCRdb stores in-frame clones only, minus some. The sample lists around 14,000 clones, more than 30% occurring once. The specimen comprised alloreactive CD8+ T cells from a mixed lymphocyte reaction culture, sampled before intestinal transplant. The receptors here all came from a human patient who received an intestinal transplant. The CDR3 runs from the conserved cysteine through the conserved F or W. Each record gives: J gene, V gene, CDR3 protein.

TRBJ1-4 | TRBV4-1 | CASSQTRNEKLFF
TRBJ2-7 | TRBV9 | CASSGEGREIYEQYF
TRBJ2-7 | TRBV5-6 | CASSLAGGPSYEQYF
TRBJ2-7 | TRBV6-1 | CASGLASSYEQYF
TRBJ1-5 | TRBV19 | CASSGTRNQPQHF
TRBJ2-7 | TRBV7-2 | CASSWGDEQYF
TRBJ2-3 | TRBV4-1 | CASSHPGTSARTDTQYF
TRBJ1-1 | TRBV7-9 | CASSFSQGLEAFF
TRBJ2-1 | TRBV10-3 | CAISLSGQGWNEQFF
TRBJ2-7 | TRBV4-1 | CASSQVGLESEQYF
TRBJ2-1 | TRBV2 | CASSVNRPGAYNEQFF
TRBJ2-7 | TRBV11-2 | CASSFPGTSGTYEQYF
TRBJ2-3 | TRBV7-3 | CASSSGITDTQYF
TRBJ2-4 | TRBV11-2 | CASSLGGRFNQYF
TRBJ2-7 | TRBV30 | CAWSVGVEQYF
TRBJ1-2 | TRBV6-6 | CASSYSSGLYGYTF
TRBJ2-2 | TRBV7-9 | CASSSYGLADTGELFF
TRBJ2-7 | TRBV5-5 | CASSLDRDRGHYYEQYF